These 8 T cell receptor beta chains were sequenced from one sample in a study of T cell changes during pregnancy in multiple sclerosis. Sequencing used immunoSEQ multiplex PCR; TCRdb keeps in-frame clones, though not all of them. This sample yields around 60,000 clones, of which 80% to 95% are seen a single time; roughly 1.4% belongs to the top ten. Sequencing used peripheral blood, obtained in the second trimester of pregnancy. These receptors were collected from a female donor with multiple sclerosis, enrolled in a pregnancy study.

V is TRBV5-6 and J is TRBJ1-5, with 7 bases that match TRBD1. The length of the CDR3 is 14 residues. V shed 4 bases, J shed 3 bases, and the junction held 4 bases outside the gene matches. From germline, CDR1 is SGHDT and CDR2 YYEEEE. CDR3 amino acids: CASSLGQVNQPQHF. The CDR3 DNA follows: TGTGCCAGCAGCCTCGGACAGGTCAATCAGCCCCAGCATTTT.

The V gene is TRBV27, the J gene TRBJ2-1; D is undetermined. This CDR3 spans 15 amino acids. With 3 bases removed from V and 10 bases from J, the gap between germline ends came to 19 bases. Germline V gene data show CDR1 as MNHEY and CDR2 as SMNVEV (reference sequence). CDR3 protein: CASSFNSLSSWEQFF. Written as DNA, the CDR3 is TGTGCCAGCAGTTTTAACAGTCTATCGTCGTGGGAGCAGTTCTTC.

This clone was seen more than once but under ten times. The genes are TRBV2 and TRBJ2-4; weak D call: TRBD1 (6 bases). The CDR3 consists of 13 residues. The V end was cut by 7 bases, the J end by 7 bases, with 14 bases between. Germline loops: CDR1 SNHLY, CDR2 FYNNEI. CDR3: CASNAQGSNIQYF. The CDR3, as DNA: TGTGCCAGCAATGCACAGGGTTCGAACATTCAGTACTTC.

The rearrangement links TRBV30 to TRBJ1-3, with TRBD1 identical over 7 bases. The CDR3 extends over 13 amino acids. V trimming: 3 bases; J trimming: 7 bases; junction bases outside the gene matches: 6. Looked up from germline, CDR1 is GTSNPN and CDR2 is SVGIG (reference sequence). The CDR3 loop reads CAWSGTVGNTIYF. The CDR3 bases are TGTGCCTGGAGCGGGACAGTCGGTAACACCATATATTTT.

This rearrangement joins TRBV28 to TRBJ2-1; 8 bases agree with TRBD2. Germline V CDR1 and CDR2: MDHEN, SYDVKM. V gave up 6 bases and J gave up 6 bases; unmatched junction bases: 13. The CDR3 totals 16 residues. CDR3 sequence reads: CASSPGSGLGFNEQFF. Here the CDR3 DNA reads TGTGCCAGCAGCCCGGGGTCGGGACTAGGGTTCAATGAGCAGTTCTTC. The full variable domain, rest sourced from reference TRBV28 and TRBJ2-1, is DVKVTQSSRYLVKRTGEKVFLECVQDMDHENMFWYRQDPGLGLRLIYFSYDVKMKEKGDIPEGYSVSREKKERFSLILESASTNQTSMYLCASSPGSGLGFNEQFFGPGTRLTVL.

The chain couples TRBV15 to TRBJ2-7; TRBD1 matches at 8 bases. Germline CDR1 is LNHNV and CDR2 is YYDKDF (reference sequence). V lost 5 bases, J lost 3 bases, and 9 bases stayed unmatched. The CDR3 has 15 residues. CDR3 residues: CATSLPPGTGYEQYF. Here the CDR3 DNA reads TGTGCCACCAGCCTGCCCCCGGGGACAGGCTACGAGCAGTACTTC.

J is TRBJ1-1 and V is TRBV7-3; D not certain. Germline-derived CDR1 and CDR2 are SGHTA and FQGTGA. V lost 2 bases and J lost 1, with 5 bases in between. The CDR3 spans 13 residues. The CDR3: CASSLSQNTEAFF. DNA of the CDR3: TGTGCCAGCAGCTTATCACAGAACACTGAAGCTTTCTTT.

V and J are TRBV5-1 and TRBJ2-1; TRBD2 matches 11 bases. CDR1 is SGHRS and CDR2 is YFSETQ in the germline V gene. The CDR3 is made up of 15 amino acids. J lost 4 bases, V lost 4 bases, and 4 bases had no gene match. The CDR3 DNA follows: TGCGCCAGCAGCCCAGGGACTAGCGGATACAATGAGCAGTTCTTC. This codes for CASSPGTSGYNEQFF.